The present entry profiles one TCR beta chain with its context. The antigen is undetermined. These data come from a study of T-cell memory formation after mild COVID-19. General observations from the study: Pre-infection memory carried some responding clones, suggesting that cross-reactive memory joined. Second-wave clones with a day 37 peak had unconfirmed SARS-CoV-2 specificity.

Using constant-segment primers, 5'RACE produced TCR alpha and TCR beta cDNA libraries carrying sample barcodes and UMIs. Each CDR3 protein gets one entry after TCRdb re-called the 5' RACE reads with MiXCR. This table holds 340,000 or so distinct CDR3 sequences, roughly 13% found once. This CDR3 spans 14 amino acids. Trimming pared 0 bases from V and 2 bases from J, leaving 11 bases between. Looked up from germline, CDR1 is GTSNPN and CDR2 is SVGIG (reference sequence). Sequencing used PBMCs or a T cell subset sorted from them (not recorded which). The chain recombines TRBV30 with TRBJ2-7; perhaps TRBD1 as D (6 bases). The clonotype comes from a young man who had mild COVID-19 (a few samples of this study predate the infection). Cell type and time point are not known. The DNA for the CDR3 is TGTGCCTGGAGTGTATGGGACACAGCCTACGAGCAGTACTTC. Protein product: CAWSVWDTAYEQYF. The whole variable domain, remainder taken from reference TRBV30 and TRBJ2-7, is SQTIHQWPATLVQPVGSPLSLECTVEGTSNPNLYWYRQAAGRGLQLLFYSVGIGQISSEVPQNLSASRPQDRQFILSSKKLLLSDSGFYLCAWSVWDTAYEQYFGPGTRLTVT.